This entry lists 9 T cell receptor beta chains sequenced from one sample in a study of molecular identifiers for immune sequencing clone quantification. TCRdb passed the PCR reads through MiXCR, listing each CDR3 protein once. The profile covers roughly 300,000 distinct CDR3 sequences, with roughly 24% appearing a single time and roughly 0.7% taken by the ten largest. Sample: naive CD8+ T cells from blood, with Jurkat cell RNA spiked in. Subset denoted: FACS-sorted CD8+CD4-CCR7+CD45RA+ naive T cells. The receptors were sampled from a human donor in good health. Some libraries in this study had Jurkat cell RNA spiked in.

This clonotype was observed a handful of times. The chain employs TRBV28 and TRBJ1-1; TRBD1 matches at 7 bases. V lost 3 bases, J lost 0 bases, and 7 bases stayed unmatched. Germline V gene data show CDR1 as MDHEN and CDR2 as SYDVKM. This CDR3 spans 16 amino acids. The CDR3 region has the DNA TGTGCCAGCAGTTTCTCAGGGGGTGCTATGAACACTGAAGCTTTCTTT. It is translated as CASSFSGGAMNTEAFF.

There are many counts of this clonotype. This chain uses TRBV12-3 or TRBV12-4 with TRBJ2-2; the D is unclear. The CDR3 spans 17 residues. Trimming pared 4 bases from V and 1 base from J, leaving 16 bases between. As DNA, the CDR3 is TGTGCCAGCAGTTCCCATGAAATGCTGAGGAACACCGGGGAGCTGTTTTTT. Translated, it gives CASSSHEMLRNTGELFF.

CDR3 in DNA: TGTGCCAGCAGCCAAGAGGGACAGGGGGCCAACCAAGAGACCCAGTACTTC. Translated: CASSQEGQGANQETQYF. This rearrangement joins TRBV3-1 to TRBJ2-5; 12 positions agree with TRBD1. The CDR3 has 17 amino acids. Germline assignment: CDR1 LGHDT and CDR2 YNNKEL (reference sequence). V trimming: 0 bases; J trimming: 0 bases; junction bases outside the gene matches: 2.

This clonotype has ten or more counts. The CDR3 loop reads CSASGGVAEAFF. CDR3 bases: TGCAGTGCTAGCGGGGGGGTTGCTGAAGCTTTCTTT. The rearrangement joins TRBV20-1 to TRBJ1-1; maybe TRBD1 (5 bases). The CDR3 sequence is 12 residues long. Germline V gives CDR1 DFQATT, CDR2 SNEGSKA (reference sequence). Trimming left V 3 bases short and J 6 bases short, with 11 bases between.

This clonotype has a handful of counts. The V call is TRBV25-1, the J call TRBJ2-7; possibly TRBD1 for D (6 bases). The CDR3 runs to 16 residues. V shed 5 bases and J shed 4 bases, with 21 bases lying between them. CDR1 and CDR2 (germline): MGHDK, SYGVNS. This CDR3 is CASSKTGPSDLYEQYF. As DNA, the CDR3 is TGTGCCAGCAGTAAAACAGGGCCCTCCGACCTGTACGAGCAGTACTTC.

This clonotype has only a few counts. V usage is TRBV29-1 and J usage is TRBJ2-7; tentative D call: TRBD2 (5 bases). Trimming removed 4 bases at V and 6 bases at J, with 13 bases between. The CDR3 totals 12 residues. Germline CDR1 is SQVTM and CDR2 is ANQGSEA. The CDR3 here is CSVVSEGGEQYF. DNA for the CDR3: TGCAGCGTTGTATCGGAAGGAGGCGAGCAGTACTTC.

For this clonotype: A clone one base away is much larger, so this may be a read error. CDR3 in DNA: TGTGCCAGCTCGAAGGACAGGGGCAGCTACGAGCAGTACTTC. Amino acids: CASSKDRGSYEQYF. The chain joins TRBV7-6 to TRBJ2-7; 9 nucleotides match TRBD1. Germline V gene lookup returns CDR1 SGHVS and CDR2 FNYEAQ. The trim removed 8 bases at V and 3 bases at J, leaving 8 bases unmatched. The CDR3 sequence is 14 residues long. The full variable domain, with the rest looked up from reference TRBV7-6 and TRBJ2-7, is GAGVSQSPRYKVTKRGQDVALRCDPISGHVSLYWYRQALGQGPEFLTYFNYEAQQDKSGLPNDRFSAERPEGSISTLTIQRTEQRDSAMYRCASSKDRGSYEQYFGPGTRLTVT.

The sample holds a few counts of this clonotype. The genes are TRBV19 and TRBJ1-1, with unresolved D. The CDR3 is 14 residues long. Per germline, CDR1 LNHDA and CDR2 SQIVND (reference sequence). Trimming removed 7 bases from V and 3 bases from J, with 15 bases in between. CDR3 coding DNA: TGTGCCAGTAATCGGGCCTCGGTATACACTGAAGCTTTCTTT. Its protein product is CASNRASVYTEAFF. The variable domain in full, completed from reference TRBV19 and TRBJ1-1, reads DGGITQSPKYLFRKEGQNVTLSCEQNLNHDAMYWYRQDPGQGLRLIYYSQIVNDFQKGDIAEGYSVSREKKESFPLTVTSAQKNPTAFYLCASNRASVYTEAFFGQGTRLTVV.

This clonotype was seen a few times. The chain recombines TRBV7-6 with TRBJ2-3; TRBD2 aligns across 8 bases. The CDR3 sequence is 15 residues long. V lost 0 bases and J lost 5; bases outside the gene matches: 4. CDR1 and CDR2 (germline): SGHVS, FNYEAQ. This chain's CDR3 is CASSLAYGGEDTQYF. In nucleotides, the CDR3 is TGTGCCAGCAGCTTAGCGTACGGGGGGGAAGATACGCAGTATTTT.